Listed below are T cell receptor beta chains from one sample, sequenced in a study of T-cell reconstitution after alpha-beta-depleted transplantation in children. TCRdb passed the PCR reads through MiXCR, listing each CDR3 protein once. The table has 500,000 to 750,000 distinct CDR3 sequences, 25% to 30% seen once. This specimen consisted of PBMCs, obtained before TCRalphabeta/CD19-depleted stem cell transplant. These receptors were taken from a boy under two years old with Wiskott-Aldrich syndrome, due to receive a stem cell transplant. CDR3s include the opening cysteine and the closing phenylalanine or tryptophan. Each record gives: D gene, clone size, J gene, V gene, CDR3 DNA, CDR3 protein. D genes are given only for firm matches. Clone size is not always given. Where it is, it says once, few, many or a class for expanded clones.

D gene: -
clone size: -
J gene: TRBJ2-7
V gene: TRBV15
CDR3 DNA: TGTGCCACCAGCAGAAGGGTTCGCAGCGGCTACGAGCAGTACTTC
CDR3 protein: CATSRRVRSGYEQYF

D gene: TRBD1
clone size: -
J gene: TRBJ2-1
V gene: TRBV4-1
CDR3 DNA: TGCGCCAGCAGCCAAGTCCCAGGGGGCAATGAGCAGTTCTTC
CDR3 protein: CASSQVPGGNEQFF

D gene: -
clone size: -
J gene: TRBJ2-7
V gene: TRBV5-5
CDR3 DNA: TGTCCCAGCAGCTTTGGGACAAACTCCTACGAGCAGTACTTC
CDR3 protein: CPSSFGTNSYEQYF

D gene: -
clone size: -
J gene: TRBJ2-7
V gene: TRBV11-1
CDR3 DNA: TGTGCCAGCAGCTTGGAGGGGCTTTTGGGATACGAGCAGTACTTC
CDR3 protein: CASSLEGLLGYEQYF

D gene: TRBD2
clone size: -
J gene: TRBJ2-7
V gene: TRBV29-1
CDR3 DNA: TGCAGCGTTGCGGGACTAGCGGGAGCCGAGCAGTACTTC
CDR3 protein: CSVAGLAGAEQYF

D gene: -
clone size: -
J gene: TRBJ2-1
V gene: TRBV28
CDR3 DNA: TGTGCCAGCACCTCCCCCCCGAATGAGCAGTTCTTC
CDR3 protein: CASTSPPNEQFF

D gene: TRBD2
clone size: -
J gene: TRBJ2-5
V gene: TRBV27
CDR3 DNA: TGTGCCAGCAGTTGGTTAGCGGGCGTTGAGACCCAGTACTTC
CDR3 protein: CASSWLAGVETQYF

D gene: -
clone size: -
J gene: TRBJ2-1
V gene: TRBV10-3
CDR3 DNA: TGTGCCATCAGTGTCTCGGCCAATGAGCAGTTCTTC
CDR3 protein: CAISVSANEQFF

D gene: -
clone size: -
J gene: TRBJ2-5
V gene: TRBV10-3
CDR3 DNA: TGTGCCATCAGTGAGTCCTTGGACTTAGGGCAAGAGACCCAGTACTTC
CDR3 protein: CAISESLDLGQETQYF

D gene: TRBD2
clone size: once
J gene: TRBJ2-5
V gene: TRBV5-1
CDR3 DNA: TGCGCCAGCAGCCGGGGACTAGCGGTACAAGAGACCCAGTACTTC
CDR3 protein: CASSRGLAVQETQYF

D gene: TRBD1
clone size: few
J gene: TRBJ1-1
V gene: TRBV27
CDR3 DNA: TGTGCCAGCAGTTCTCACAGGGGTGAGGTGAACACTGAAGCTTTCTTT
CDR3 protein: CASSSHRGEVNTEAFF

D gene: -
clone size: -
J gene: TRBJ1-1
V gene: TRBV5-1
CDR3 DNA: TGCGCCAGCAGCCTCCAATTCGGGGGTGAAGCTTTCTTT
CDR3 protein: CASSLQFGGEAFF

D gene: TRBD2
clone size: few
J gene: TRBJ2-7
V gene: TRBV27
CDR3 DNA: TGTGCCAGCATTAACCAACTAGCGGGAGGGCCTGGGTCCTACGAGCAGTACTTC
CDR3 protein: CASINQLAGGPGSYEQYF

D gene: -
clone size: -
J gene: TRBJ2-5
V gene: TRBV3-1
CDR3 DNA: TGTGCCAGCAGCCGGCTGGGAGTCAGGGAGACCCAGTACTTC
CDR3 protein: CASSRLGVRETQYF

D gene: TRBD2
clone size: -
J gene: TRBJ2-3
V gene: TRBV20-1
CDR3 DNA: TGCAGTGCTAGAAATGCGGGAGGCACAGATACGCAGTATTTT
CDR3 protein: CSARNAGGTDTQYF

D gene: -
clone size: -
J gene: TRBJ2-6
V gene: TRBV28
CDR3 DNA: TGTGCCAGCAGTCCGTGGGACGGTAGCTCTGGGGCCAACGTCCTGACTTTC
CDR3 protein: CASSPWDGSSGANVLTF

D gene: TRBD2
clone size: -
J gene: TRBJ2-5
V gene: TRBV6-5
CDR3 DNA: TGTGCCAGCAGTTACGACGGGAGGGCCGGAGAGACCCAGTACTTC
CDR3 protein: CASSYDGRAGETQYF

D gene: TRBD1
clone size: few
J gene: TRBJ2-3
V gene: TRBV6-1
CDR3 DNA: TGTGCCAGCAGCAGAAGGACAGGGATGATGGATACGCAGTATTTT
CDR3 protein: CASSRRTGMMDTQYF

D gene: TRBD2
clone size: -
J gene: TRBJ2-1
V gene: TRBV20-1
CDR3 DNA: TGCAGTGCTAGAGGCCCTCTTCTAGCGGGAGGGGCCAATGAGCAGTTCTTC
CDR3 protein: CSARGPLLAGGANEQFF

D gene: TRBD1
clone size: few
J gene: TRBJ2-2
V gene: TRBV5-4
CDR3 DNA: TGTGCCAGCAGCTCGGCGACAGGGGGCACCGGGGAGCTGTTTTTT
CDR3 protein: CASSSATGGTGELFF

D gene: TRBD2
clone size: -
J gene: TRBJ2-3
V gene: TRBV3-1
CDR3 DNA: TGTGCCAGCAGCCCTCCCGGGACTAGCCTCACAGATACGCAGTATTTT
CDR3 protein: CASSPPGTSLTDTQYF

D gene: -
clone size: -
J gene: TRBJ2-1
V gene: TRBV12-3/TRBV12-4
CDR3 DNA: TGTGCCAGCAGGGACGACGCGAGGAATGAGCAGTTCTTC
CDR3 protein: CASRDDARNEQFF

D gene: -
clone size: -
J gene: TRBJ2-3
V gene: TRBV11-2
CDR3 DNA: TGTGCCAGCAGCTTCACAGGGAGGACAGATACGCAGTATTTT
CDR3 protein: CASSFTGRTDTQYF

D gene: -
clone size: -
J gene: TRBJ1-1
V gene: TRBV5-1
CDR3 DNA: TGCGCCAGCAGCTTGGGGGTCTCCATGAACACTGAAGCTTTCTTT
CDR3 protein: CASSLGVSMNTEAFF

D gene: -
clone size: -
J gene: TRBJ1-5
V gene: TRBV7-2
CDR3 DNA: TGTGCCAGCAGCTTAGGGACTCGGGGGAATCAGCCCCAGCATTTT
CDR3 protein: CASSLGTRGNQPQHF

D gene: -
clone size: -
J gene: TRBJ1-6
V gene: TRBV11-2
CDR3 DNA: TGTGCCAGCAGCTTAGGGCGCAATGGAGCCTCACCCCTCCACTTT
CDR3 protein: CASSLGRNGASPLHF

D gene: TRBD1
clone size: -
J gene: TRBJ1-2
V gene: TRBV7-9
CDR3 DNA: TGTGCCAGCAGCTTAAGGACAGGGGACTATGGCTACACCTTC
CDR3 protein: CASSLRTGDYGYTF

D gene: TRBD1
clone size: -
J gene: TRBJ2-7
V gene: TRBV6-1
CDR3 DNA: TGTGCCAGCAGCCCACCCGGGACAGGGGTTGGCGAGCAGTACTTC
CDR3 protein: CASSPPGTGVGEQYF

D gene: -
clone size: -
J gene: TRBJ2-1
V gene: TRBV10-2
CDR3 DNA: TGCGCCAGCAGAAGCAGCGGATACTCCTACAATGAGCAGTTCTTC
CDR3 protein: CASRSSGYSYNEQFF

D gene: TRBD2
clone size: -
J gene: TRBJ2-4
V gene: TRBV5-1
CDR3 DNA: TGCGCCAGCAGCTTGGCCCTCCTGCGGGAGGTGGGGAACATTCAGTACTTC
CDR3 protein: CASSLALLREVGNIQYF

D gene: TRBD2
clone size: -
J gene: TRBJ2-7
V gene: TRBV4-1
CDR3 DNA: TGCGCCAGCAGCCAGACCCAAATAGCGGGGGCCTACGAGCAGTACTTC
CDR3 protein: CASSQTQIAGAYEQYF

D gene: TRBD2
clone size: -
J gene: TRBJ2-3
V gene: TRBV10-3
CDR3 DNA: TGTGCCATCAGTGAAACGCGGGGTCTAGCGGTCACAGATACGCAGTATTTT
CDR3 protein: CAISETRGLAVTDTQYF

D gene: TRBD2
clone size: -
J gene: TRBJ2-1
V gene: TRBV4-1
CDR3 DNA: TGCGCCAGCAGCCAAGTACTAGCGGGAGTGTATGAGCAGTTCTTC
CDR3 protein: CASSQVLAGVYEQFF

D gene: -
clone size: -
J gene: TRBJ2-2
V gene: TRBV12-3/TRBV12-4
CDR3 DNA: TGTGCCAGCAGTCTTAGAAGAACGGGGGTCTCCGGGGAGCTGTTTTTT
CDR3 protein: CASSLRRTGVSGELFF

D gene: TRBD1
clone size: -
J gene: TRBJ1-6
V gene: TRBV5-1
CDR3 DNA: TGCGCCAGCAGCTTGGAGGGACAGGCTGCTTCACCCCTCCACTTT
CDR3 protein: CASSLEGQAASPLHF

D gene: TRBD2
clone size: -
J gene: TRBJ2-3
V gene: TRBV11-2
CDR3 DNA: TGTGCCAGCAGCTCCGGACTAGCGGGAGCCGCAGATACGCAGTATTTT
CDR3 protein: CASSSGLAGAADTQYF

D gene: -
clone size: -
J gene: TRBJ1-2
V gene: TRBV5-4
CDR3 DNA: TGTGCCAGCAGCTCAGGGGTCCTCGGCTACACCTTC
CDR3 protein: CASSSGVLGYTF

D gene: TRBD1
clone size: few
J gene: TRBJ2-3
V gene: TRBV10-1
CDR3 DNA: TGCGCCAGCAGTGACGACAGGGAAGGGAGCACAGATACGCAGTATTTT
CDR3 protein: CASSDDREGSTDTQYF

D gene: -
clone size: -
J gene: TRBJ2-6
V gene: TRBV15
CDR3 DNA: TGTGCCACCAGCGAGGACAAGCCTGGGGCCAACGTCCTGACTTTC
CDR3 protein: CATSEDKPGANVLTF

D gene: TRBD2
clone size: few
J gene: TRBJ2-3
V gene: TRBV20-1
CDR3 DNA: TGCAGTGCTAGTCGACTAGCGGGTGCATCAGATACGCAGTATTTT
CDR3 protein: CSASRLAGASDTQYF